This entry features one T cell receptor beta chain sequence. Antigen specificity is unknown. CDR1 and CDR2 from the germline V gene are SEHNR and FQNEAQ (reference sequence). Trimming removed 5 bases from V and 3 bases from J, with 13 bases in between. The CDR3 covers 14 residues. The sample is drawn from a study of T cell repertoires in cytomegalovirus infection. Looking at the study overall: Indications came from public TCR beta signatures; they pointed to CMV infection and to a matching HLA type. Study-level results: Summed frequency of shared TCR beta families picked out CMV carriers who also had the relevant HLA. HLA-C-restricted CMV-specific TCR beta clonotypes prevailed in the ex vivo response.

Via MiXCR, TCRdb re-called the reads, giving one row per CDR3 protein. The sample has under 150,000 distinct CDR3 sequences, around 25% seen once; the top ten hold approximately 35%. The V and J genes are TRBV7-9 and TRBJ1-2; D remains ambiguous. What was sequenced was PBMCs, sequenced either directly or after in vitro stimulation (not recorded which). This clonotype was obtained from a human donor in good health (CMV status not recorded). Some clones in this sample may be carry-over from other donors' samples. The CDR3 DNA sequence: TGTGCCAGCAGCCGCGGCGGTGAAGACTATGGCTACACCTTC. It encodes CASSRGGEDYGYTF.